These T cell receptor beta chains were read from a single sample in a study of T cell responses to AZD1222 COVID-19 vaccine. TCRdb keeps only in-frame clones here, not all; method: immunoSEQ multiplex PCR. The sample has under 70,000 clones, 79% seen once. Here the sequenced sample was peripheral blood, taken on day 0 of MenACWY control vaccination. The receptors stem from an adult in good health. Both conserved end residues are part of each CDR3. D genes are given only for firm matches. Expanded clones get a size class; other rows say once, few or many, or leave the size out.

d_call,clone_size,j_call,v_call,cdr3_length,cdr3_nt,cdr3_aa
NA,NA,TRBJ1-2,TRBV2,13,TGTGCCAGCAGCCCGGGACACACCTATGGCTACACCTTC,CASSPGHTYGYTF
NA,NA,TRBJ2-7,TRBV21-1,13,TGTGCCAGCAGCAAAGAGGCGAGGGCCGAGCAGTACTTC,CASSKEARAEQYF
NA,NA,TRBJ1-2,TRBV10-3,15,TGTGCCATCAGTCTATTGGGAAACAGTAACTATGGCTACACCTTC,CAISLLGNSNYGYTF
TRBD1,NA,TRBJ2-5,TRBV6-5,15,TGTGCCAGCATAATCAGGGGACAGGGAGGTGAGACCCAGTACTTC,CASIIRGQGGETQYF
NA,NA,TRBJ2-1,TRBV7-6,16,TGTGCCAGCAGCCCTCGGACTGTCAGCTCCTACAATGAGCAGTTCTTC,CASSPRTVSSYNEQFF
TRBD1,few,TRBJ1-2,TRBV3-1/TRBV3-2,13,TGTGCCAGCAGCCAAAGACAGGGGACGGGCTACACCTTC,CASSQRQGTGYTF
NA,NA,TRBJ1-1,TRBV6-2/TRBV6-3,14,TGTGCCAGCAGTTTTCACGAGCAGAACACTGAAGCTTTCTTT,CASSFHEQNTEAFF
TRBD1,few,TRBJ1-3,TRBV19,15,TGTGCCAGCCGGACAGGGGGATTCTCTGGAAACACCATATATTTT,CASRTGGFSGNTIYF
NA,once,TRBJ1-4,TRBV21-1,15,TGTGCCAGCCCTCCGGGGAGGGATCTGGGTCAAAAACTGTTTTTT,CASPPGRDLGQKLFF
NA,NA,TRBJ2-1,TRBV7-9,14,TGTGCCAGCAGCGCCCGCCGGAAATACAATGAGCAGTTCTTC,CASSARRKYNEQFF
NA,NA,TRBJ1-6,TRBV11-2,14,TGTGCCAGCAGCTTAGGGACGGAGGGCTCACCCCTCCACTTT,CASSLGTEGSPLHF
TRBD1,NA,TRBJ2-7,TRBV29-1,14,TGCAGCGTCGCGGCGACAGGGGGCTCCTACGAGCAGTACTTC,CSVAATGGSYEQYF
TRBD2,NA,TRBJ2-5,TRBV2,16,TGTGCCAGCAGTTCCGGCGGGGGGTCTGTCCAAGAGACCCAGTACTTC,CASSSGGGSVQETQYF
NA,NA,TRBJ2-3,TRBV9,16,TGTGCCAGCAGCGTAGGTCCTGGCGGCCCCACAGATACGCAGTATTTT,CASSVGPGGPTDTQYF
NA,few,TRBJ1-1,TRBV10-2,14,TGCGCCAGCAGTGAGGTCGTCAGGGACACTGAAGCTTTCTTT,CASSEVVRDTEAFF
NA,NA,TRBJ1-4,TRBV15,16,TGTGCCACCAGCCCCCGGGGGAACAGTGAGAATGAAAAACTGTTTTTT,CATSPRGNSENEKLFF
NA,NA,TRBJ2-3,TRBV5-6,14,TGTGCCAGCAGCCCCTCTCTAGCCTTAGATACGCAGTATTTT,CASSPSLALDTQYF
NA,NA,TRBJ1-5,TRBV5-8,12,TGTGCCAGCAGACAGCTCAATCAGCCCCAGCATTTT,CASRQLNQPQHF
NA,NA,TRBJ1-5,TRBV7-8,16,TGTGCCAGCAGCTTAAGGGGTGGGGGGAGCAATCAGCCCCAGCATTTT,CASSLRGGGSNQPQHF
NA,NA,TRBJ2-7,TRBV5-1,14,TGCGCCAGCTCGGAACAGGTGGCATCCTACGAGCAGTACTTC,CASSEQVASYEQYF
NA,NA,TRBJ1-2,TRBV3-1/TRBV3-2,15,TGTGCCAGCAGCCAAGTCGAGGGGGCTAACTATGGCTACACCTTC,CASSQVEGANYGYTF
TRBD1,NA,TRBJ1-6,TRBV19,16,TGTGCCAGTAGTACCCTACGGACAGGGGTTAGCTCACCCCTCCACTTT,CASSTLRTGVSSPLHF
NA,once,TRBJ2-2,TRBV3-1/TRBV3-2,16,TGTGCCAGCAGCCAAGGACCGGGACGGAACACCGGGGAGCTGTTTTTT,CASSQGPGRNTGELFF
NA,once,TRBJ1-2,TRBV2,13,TGTGCCAACGAGTTTTCAGGTGGAGGTGGCTACACCTTC,CANEFSGGGGYTF
NA,NA,TRBJ2-3,TRBV2,13,TGTGCCAGCAGCCCTCACTTGGAAGATACGCAGTATTTT,CASSPHLEDTQYF
TRBD1,NA,TRBJ2-1,TRBV7-8,16,TGTGCCAGCAGCTTACGAGGGACAGGGTTATCCAATGAGCAGTTCTTC,CASSLRGTGLSNEQFF
NA,NA,TRBJ2-3,TRBV2,14,TGTGCCAGCAGTCAGGACAGAGCTACAGATACGCAGTATTTT,CASSQDRATDTQYF